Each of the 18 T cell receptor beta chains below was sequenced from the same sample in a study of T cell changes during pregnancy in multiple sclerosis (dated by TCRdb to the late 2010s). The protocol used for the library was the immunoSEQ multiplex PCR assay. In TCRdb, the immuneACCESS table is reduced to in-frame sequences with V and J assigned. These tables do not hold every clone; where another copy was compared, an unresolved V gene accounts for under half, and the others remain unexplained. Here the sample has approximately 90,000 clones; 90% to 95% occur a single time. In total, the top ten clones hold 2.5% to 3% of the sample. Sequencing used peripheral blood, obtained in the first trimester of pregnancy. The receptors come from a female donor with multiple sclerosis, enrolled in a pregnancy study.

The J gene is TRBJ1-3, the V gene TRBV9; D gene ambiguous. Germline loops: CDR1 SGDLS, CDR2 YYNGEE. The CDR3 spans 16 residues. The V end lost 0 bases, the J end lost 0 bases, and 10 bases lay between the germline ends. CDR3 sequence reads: CASSVGRAGSGNTIYF. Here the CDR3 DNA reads TGTGCCAGCAGCGTAGGCCGTGCGGGCTCTGGAAACACCATATATTTT.

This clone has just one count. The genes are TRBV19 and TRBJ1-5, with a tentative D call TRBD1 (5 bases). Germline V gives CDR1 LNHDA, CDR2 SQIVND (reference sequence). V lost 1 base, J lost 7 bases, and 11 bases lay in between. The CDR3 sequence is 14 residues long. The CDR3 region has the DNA TGTGCCAGTAGTATAGCAAGGGGTGGGCAGCCCCAGCATTTT. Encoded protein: CASSIARGGQPQHF.

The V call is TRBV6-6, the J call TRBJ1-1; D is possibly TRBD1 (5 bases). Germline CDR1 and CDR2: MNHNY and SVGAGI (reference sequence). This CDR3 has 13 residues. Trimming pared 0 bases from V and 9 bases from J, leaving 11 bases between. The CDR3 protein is CASSYSSGAQAFF. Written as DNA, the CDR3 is TGTGCCAGCAGTTACTCGTCTGGGGCTCAAGCTTTCTTT.

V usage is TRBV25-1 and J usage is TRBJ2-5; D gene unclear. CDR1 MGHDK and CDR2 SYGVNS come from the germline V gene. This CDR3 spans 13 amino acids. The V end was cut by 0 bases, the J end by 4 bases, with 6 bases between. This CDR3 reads CASSEYYGETQYF. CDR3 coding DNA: TGTGCCAGCAGTGAATATTACGGAGAGACCCAGTACTTC.

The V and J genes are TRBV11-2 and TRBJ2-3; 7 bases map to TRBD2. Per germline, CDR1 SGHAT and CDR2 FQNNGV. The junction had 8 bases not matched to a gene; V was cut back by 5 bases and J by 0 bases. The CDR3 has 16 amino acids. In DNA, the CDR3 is TGTGCCAGCAGCCAGACTAGCCTAACTAGCACAGATACGCAGTATTTT. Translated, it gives CASSQTSLTSTDTQYF. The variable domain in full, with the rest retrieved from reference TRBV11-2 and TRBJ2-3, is EAGVAQSPRYKIIEKRQSVAFWCNPISGHATLYWYQQILGQGPKLLIQFQNNGVVDDSQLPKDRFSAERLKGVDSTLKIQPAKLEDSAVYLCASSQTSLTSTDTQYFGPGTRLTVL.

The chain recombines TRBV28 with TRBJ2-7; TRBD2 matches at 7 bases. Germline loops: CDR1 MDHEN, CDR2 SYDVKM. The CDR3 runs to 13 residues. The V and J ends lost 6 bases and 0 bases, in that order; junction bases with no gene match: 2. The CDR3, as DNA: TGTGCCAGCAGCCCTAGCGGCTCCTACGAGCAGTACTTC. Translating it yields CASSPSGSYEQYF.

The CDR3 loop is CASSLLAGGDGIQYF. The CDR3 DNA reads TGTGCCAGCAGTCTTCTAGCGGGAGGGGACGGCATTCAGTACTTC. The chain uses TRBV27 and TRBJ2-4; 12 positions match TRBD2. CDR1 and CDR2 (germline): MNHEY, SMNVEV (reference sequence). The CDR3 is 15 residues long. V shed 5 bases and J 9 bases; nucleotides not matched to a gene: 8.

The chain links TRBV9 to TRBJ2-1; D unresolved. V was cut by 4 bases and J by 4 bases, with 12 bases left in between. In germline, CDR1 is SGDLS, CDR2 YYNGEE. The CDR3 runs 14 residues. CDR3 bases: TGTGCCAGCAGCCCCACTGCCAATTACAATGAGCAGTTCTTC. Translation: CASSPTANYNEQFF. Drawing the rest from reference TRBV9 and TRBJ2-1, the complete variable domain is DSGVTQTPKHLITATGQRVTLRCSPRSGDLSVYWYQQSLDQGLQFLIQYYNGEERAKGNILERFSAQQFPDLHSELNLSSLELGDSALYFCASSPTANYNEQFFGPGTRLTVL.

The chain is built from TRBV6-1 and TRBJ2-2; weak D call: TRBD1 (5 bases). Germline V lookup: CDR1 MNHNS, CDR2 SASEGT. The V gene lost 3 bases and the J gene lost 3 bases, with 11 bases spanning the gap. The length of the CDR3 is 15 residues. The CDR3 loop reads CASSEGRAYTGELFF. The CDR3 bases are TGTGCCAGCAGTGAGGGCAGGGCGTACACCGGGGAGCTGTTTTTT.

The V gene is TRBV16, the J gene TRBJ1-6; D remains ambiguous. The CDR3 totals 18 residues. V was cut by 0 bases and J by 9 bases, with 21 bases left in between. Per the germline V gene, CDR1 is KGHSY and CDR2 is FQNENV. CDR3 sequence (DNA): TGTGCCAGCAGCCAATCCAGTCCGGCCGGAATCGGCGGTTCACCCCTCCACTTT. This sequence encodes CASSQSSPAGIGGSPLHF.

CDR3: CASSILGGPKNIQYF. CDR3 nucleotides: TGTGCCAGTAGTATACTGGGGGGACCCAAAAACATTCAGTACTTC. This chain joins TRBV19 and TRBJ2-4; D might be TRBD2 (6 bases). This CDR3 has 15 amino acids. Looked up from germline, CDR1 is LNHDA and CDR2 is SQIVND (reference sequence). Trimming took 2 bases from V and 2 from J, leaving 10 bases between them. Full variable domain (outside the CDR3, taken from reference TRBV19 and TRBJ2-4): DGGITQSPKYLFRKEGQNVTLSCEQNLNHDAMYWYRQDPGQGLRLIYYSQIVNDFQKGDIAEGYSVSREKKESFPLTVTSAQKNPTAFYLCASSILGGPKNIQYFGAGTRLSVL.

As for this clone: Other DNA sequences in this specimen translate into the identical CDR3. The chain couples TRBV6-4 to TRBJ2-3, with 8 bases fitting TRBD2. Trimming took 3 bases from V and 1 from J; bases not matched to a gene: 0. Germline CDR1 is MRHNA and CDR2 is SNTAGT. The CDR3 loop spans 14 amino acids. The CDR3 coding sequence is TGTGCCAGCAGTGAAGCGGGGGGCACAGATACGCAGTATTTT. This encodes CASSEAGGTDTQYF.

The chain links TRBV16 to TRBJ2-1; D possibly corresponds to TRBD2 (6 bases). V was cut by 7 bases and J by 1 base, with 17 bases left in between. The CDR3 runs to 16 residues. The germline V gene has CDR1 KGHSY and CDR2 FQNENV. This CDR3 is CASIETMTSSYNEQFF. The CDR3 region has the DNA TGTGCCAGCATCGAAACTATGACTAGTTCCTACAATGAGCAGTTCTTC.

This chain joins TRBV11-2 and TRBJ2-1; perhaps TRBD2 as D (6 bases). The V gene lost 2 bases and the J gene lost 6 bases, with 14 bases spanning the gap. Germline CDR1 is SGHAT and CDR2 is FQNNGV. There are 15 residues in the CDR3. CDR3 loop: CASSLYSQGGNEQFF. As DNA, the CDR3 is TGTGCCAGCAGCTTATACTCCCAGGGAGGCAATGAGCAGTTCTTC.

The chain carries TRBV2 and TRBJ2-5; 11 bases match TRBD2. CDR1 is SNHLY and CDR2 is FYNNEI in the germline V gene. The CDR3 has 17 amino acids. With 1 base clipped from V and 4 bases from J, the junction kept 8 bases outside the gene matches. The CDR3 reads CASSEDGGLAGGETQYF. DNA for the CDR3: TGTGCCAGCAGTGAAGATGGTGGGCTAGCGGGGGGAGAGACCCAGTACTTC.

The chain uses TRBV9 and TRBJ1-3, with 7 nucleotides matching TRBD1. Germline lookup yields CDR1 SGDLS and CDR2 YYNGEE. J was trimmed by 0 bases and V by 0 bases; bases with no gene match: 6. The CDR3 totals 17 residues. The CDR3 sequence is CASSVEGQRRSGNTIYF. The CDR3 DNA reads TGTGCCAGCAGCGTAGAGGGACAGCGACGCTCTGGAAACACCATATATTTT.

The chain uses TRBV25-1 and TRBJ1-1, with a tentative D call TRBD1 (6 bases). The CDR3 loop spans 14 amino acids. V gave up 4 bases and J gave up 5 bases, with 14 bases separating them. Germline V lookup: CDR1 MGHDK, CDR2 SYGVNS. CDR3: CASSGPGVVTEAFF. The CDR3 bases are TGTGCCAGCAGTGGTCCAGGGGTAGTAACTGAAGCTTTCTTT.

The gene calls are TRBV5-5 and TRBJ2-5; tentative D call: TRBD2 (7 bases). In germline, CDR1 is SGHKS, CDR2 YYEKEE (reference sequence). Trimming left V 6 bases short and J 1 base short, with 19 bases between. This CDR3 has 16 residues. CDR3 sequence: CASTVLGGGGQETQYF. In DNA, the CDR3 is TGTGCCAGCACCGTATTGGGGGGCGGGGGCCAAGAGACCCAGTACTTC. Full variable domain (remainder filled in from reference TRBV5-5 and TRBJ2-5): DAGVTQSPTHLIKTRGQQVTLRCSPISGHKSVSWYQQVLGQGPQFIFQYYEKEERGRGNFPDRFSARQFPNYSSELNVNALLLGDSALYLCASTVLGGGGQETQYFGPGTRLLVL.